This T cell receptor beta chain was sequenced in a study of blood T cell repertoires in COVID-19. The wider study: Material from acute and convalescent COVID-19 was sourced from the United States, Italy and Spain.

Profiling relied on immunoSEQ multiplex PCR, and the TCRdb table lists in-frame clones only, not all of them. The data hold fewer than 80,000 clones, with 74% observed a single time. Germline values: CDR1 DFQATT, CDR2 SNEGSKA (reference sequence). Trimming removed 2 bases from V and 7 bases from J, with 6 bases in between. The CDR3 covers 11 residues. The sequenced sample was peripheral blood. This chain joins TRBV20-1 and TRBJ2-1, with D unclear. The TCR comes from a woman aged 80 or over with acute or convalescent COVID-19. Here the CDR3 reads CSARFQNEQFF. CDR3 coding DNA: TGCAGTGCTAGATTCCAGAATGAGCAGTTCTTC.